The rows below give T cell receptor beta chains drawn from one sample of a study of blood T cell repertoires in COVID-19. Here immunoSEQ multiplex PCR was the method, and the copy in TCRdb shows in-frame clones only, minus some. The sample yields roughly 110,000 clones, roughly nine tenths seen once. Sequencing was done on a sample of peripheral blood. The receptors here all came from a man in his forties with active or convalescent COVID-19. Both conserved end residues are part of each CDR3. The D gene is left open where the match is weak. The size of a clone is reported for some rows only, either as once, few or many, or as a class for expanded clones.

D gene: -
J gene: TRBJ1-2
clone size: -
V gene: TRBV5-4
CDR3 DNA: TGTGCCAGCAGCTTGGCCGAAGTGTCGGGAGGCTACACCTTC
CDR3 protein: CASSLAEVSGGYTF

D gene: TRBD1
J gene: TRBJ1-1
clone size: -
V gene: TRBV27
CDR3 DNA: TGTGCCAGCAGTCCCGACAGGGCAGGAACTGAAGCTTTCTTT
CDR3 protein: CASSPDRAGTEAFF

D gene: TRBD1
J gene: TRBJ2-6
clone size: -
V gene: TRBV7-3
CDR3 DNA: TGTGCCAGCAGCGCTACAGGGGGACGAGGGGCCAACGTCCTGACTTTC
CDR3 protein: CASSATGGRGANVLTF

D gene: -
J gene: TRBJ2-7
clone size: -
V gene: TRBV5-1
CDR3 DNA: TGCGCCAGCAGCCCAGGGCCGGGCTACGAGCAGTACTTC
CDR3 protein: CASSPGPGYEQYF

D gene: -
J gene: TRBJ1-1
clone size: -
V gene: TRBV5-3
CDR3 DNA: TGTGCCAGGACAGACCAAAGATGGGTGAACACTGAAGCTTTCTTT
CDR3 protein: CARTDQRWVNTEAFF

D gene: TRBD1
J gene: TRBJ1-2
clone size: -
V gene: TRBV18
CDR3 DNA: TGTGCCAGCTCAATCCGACAGGGCGTTAACTATGGCTACACCTTC
CDR3 protein: CASSIRQGVNYGYTF

D gene: -
J gene: TRBJ2-7
clone size: -
V gene: TRBV28
CDR3 DNA: TGTGCCAGCAGTGCGCACAGCCCCTACGAGCAGTACTTC
CDR3 protein: CASSAHSPYEQYF

D gene: TRBD1
J gene: TRBJ1-6
clone size: -
V gene: TRBV27
CDR3 DNA: TGTGCCAGCAGTTTATGGGTAGGACAGGGTAATTCACCCCTCCACTTT
CDR3 protein: CASSLWVGQGNSPLHF

D gene: -
J gene: TRBJ2-7
clone size: -
V gene: TRBV3-1/TRBV3-2
CDR3 DNA: TGTGCCAGCAGCCAAGATGACAGTAGGACCTACGAGCAGTACTTC
CDR3 protein: CASSQDDSRTYEQYF

D gene: -
J gene: TRBJ2-2
clone size: -
V gene: TRBV28
CDR3 DNA: TGTGCCAGCAGTCCCCGCCGTCGCGGGACGGTGAACACCGGGGAGCTGTTTTTT
CDR3 protein: CASSPRRRGTVNTGELFF

D gene: TRBD1
J gene: TRBJ1-2
clone size: -
V gene: TRBV2
CDR3 DNA: TGTGCCAGCACAACCCAGGGGGTTTATGGCTACACCTTC
CDR3 protein: CASTTQGVYGYTF

D gene: -
J gene: TRBJ2-7
clone size: -
V gene: TRBV2
CDR3 DNA: TGTGCCAGCAGTGACAGGGGTTTATACTACGAGCAGTACTTC
CDR3 protein: CASSDRGLYYEQYF

D gene: TRBD2
J gene: TRBJ2-1
clone size: once
V gene: TRBV24-1
CDR3 DNA: TGTGCCACCAGTGACGCGGGACTAGCGGGAAGGTTCGGTGAGCAGTTCTTC
CDR3 protein: CATSDAGLAGRFGEQFF

D gene: TRBD2
J gene: TRBJ2-1
clone size: -
V gene: TRBV27
CDR3 DNA: TGTGCCAGCAGTTTATTTCAGGGCCAAGCGGGAGCCCATGAGCAGTTCTTC
CDR3 protein: CASSLFQGQAGAHEQFF

D gene: -
J gene: TRBJ2-7
clone size: -
V gene: TRBV19
CDR3 DNA: TGTGCCAGTAGTACGCCCAAGGGGGGGCACTACGAGCAGTACTTC
CDR3 protein: CASSTPKGGHYEQYF

D gene: TRBD1
J gene: TRBJ2-2
clone size: -
V gene: TRBV19
CDR3 DNA: TGTGCCAGTAGTTCGACAGGGTCCACCGGGGAGCTGTTTTTT
CDR3 protein: CASSSTGSTGELFF

D gene: -
J gene: TRBJ2-1
clone size: few
V gene: TRBV19
CDR3 DNA: TGTGCCAGTAGTATACAGGGGAGCTACAATGAGCAGTTCTTC
CDR3 protein: CASSIQGSYNEQFF

D gene: -
J gene: TRBJ1-4
clone size: -
V gene: TRBV3-1/TRBV3-2
CDR3 DNA: TGTGCCAGCAGCCAAGGACAGAGTGATGAAAAACTGTTTTTT
CDR3 protein: CASSQGQSDEKLFF

D gene: TRBD1
J gene: TRBJ1-3
clone size: -
V gene: TRBV5-1
CDR3 DNA: TGCGCCAGCAGCTTACCGGGACAGCCCTCTGGAAACACCATATATTTT
CDR3 protein: CASSLPGQPSGNTIYF

D gene: -
J gene: TRBJ2-2
clone size: -
V gene: TRBV7-8
CDR3 DNA: TGTGCCAGCGCAGGACAGTTTACCGGGGAGCTGTTTTTT
CDR3 protein: CASAGQFTGELFF

D gene: -
J gene: TRBJ2-1
clone size: -
V gene: TRBV7-2
CDR3 DNA: TGTGCCAGCAGCTCCCGACACCCACCCGACGAGCAGTTCTTC
CDR3 protein: CASSSRHPPDEQFF

D gene: -
J gene: TRBJ2-3
clone size: -
V gene: TRBV27
CDR3 DNA: TGTGCCAGCAGTCTCCGGACAGGCACAGATACGCAGTATTTT
CDR3 protein: CASSLRTGTDTQYF

D gene: TRBD2
J gene: TRBJ2-1
clone size: -
V gene: TRBV5-4
CDR3 DNA: TGTGCCAGCAGCTTGGGTACTAGCGGGGCCTACAATGAGCAGTTCTTC
CDR3 protein: CASSLGTSGAYNEQFF

D gene: -
J gene: TRBJ2-5
clone size: -
V gene: TRBV27
CDR3 DNA: TGTGCCAGCAGGGGGCGGGGAACTAGCCAGACAGAGACCCAGTACTTC
CDR3 protein: CASRGRGTSQTETQYF

D gene: -
J gene: TRBJ2-2
clone size: -
V gene: TRBV4-3
CDR3 DNA: TGCGCCAGCAGCCAAGATAACGTCAGGGCCAAATTCACCGGGGAGCTGTTTTTT
CDR3 protein: CASSQDNVRAKFTGELFF

D gene: TRBD1
J gene: TRBJ2-4
clone size: -
V gene: TRBV28
CDR3 DNA: TGTGCCAGCAGGACAGGACAGGGCGGCAACATTCAGTACTTC
CDR3 protein: CASRTGQGGNIQYF

D gene: TRBD1
J gene: TRBJ1-1
clone size: -
V gene: TRBV5-1
CDR3 DNA: TGCGCCAGCAGCTGGGAGACAGGGGGCACTGAAGCTTTCTTT
CDR3 protein: CASSWETGGTEAFF